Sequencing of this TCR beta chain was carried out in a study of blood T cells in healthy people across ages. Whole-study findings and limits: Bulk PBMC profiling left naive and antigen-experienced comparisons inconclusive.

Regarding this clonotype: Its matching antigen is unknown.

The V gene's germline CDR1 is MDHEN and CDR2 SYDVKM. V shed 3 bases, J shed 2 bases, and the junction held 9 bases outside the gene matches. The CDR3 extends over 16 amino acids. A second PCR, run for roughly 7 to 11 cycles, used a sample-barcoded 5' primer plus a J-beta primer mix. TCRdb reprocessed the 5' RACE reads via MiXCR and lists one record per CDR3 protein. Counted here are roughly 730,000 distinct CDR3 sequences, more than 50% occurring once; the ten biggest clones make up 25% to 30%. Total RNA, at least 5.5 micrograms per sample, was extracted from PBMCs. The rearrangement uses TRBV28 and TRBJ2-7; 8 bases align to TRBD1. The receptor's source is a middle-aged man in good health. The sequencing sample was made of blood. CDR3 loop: CASSLGGRTGTYEQYF. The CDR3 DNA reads TGTGCCAGCAGTTTGGGCGGCCGGACAGGGACCTACGAGCAGTACTTC.